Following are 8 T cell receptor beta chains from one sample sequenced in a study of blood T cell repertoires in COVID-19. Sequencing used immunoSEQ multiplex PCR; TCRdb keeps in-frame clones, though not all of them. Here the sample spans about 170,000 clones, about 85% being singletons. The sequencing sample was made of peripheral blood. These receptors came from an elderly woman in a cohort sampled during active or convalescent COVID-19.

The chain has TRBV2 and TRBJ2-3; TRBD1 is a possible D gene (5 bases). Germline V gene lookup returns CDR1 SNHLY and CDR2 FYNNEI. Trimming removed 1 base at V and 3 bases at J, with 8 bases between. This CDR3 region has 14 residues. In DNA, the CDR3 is TGTGCCAGCAGTGAAGAAGCAGGGACAGATACGCAGTATTTT. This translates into CASSEEAGTDTQYF.

CDR3: CASSLRRGASGNTIYF. The CDR3 nucleotides read TGTGCCAGCAGCCTCCGTCGGGGGGCGTCTGGAAACACCATATATTTT. The rearrangement uses TRBV11-3 and TRBJ1-3, with TRBD1 as a possible D gene (6 bases). The V end was cut by 5 bases, the J end by 1 base, with 15 bases between. There are 16 residues in the CDR3. Germline CDR1 and CDR2: SGHNT and YENEEA.

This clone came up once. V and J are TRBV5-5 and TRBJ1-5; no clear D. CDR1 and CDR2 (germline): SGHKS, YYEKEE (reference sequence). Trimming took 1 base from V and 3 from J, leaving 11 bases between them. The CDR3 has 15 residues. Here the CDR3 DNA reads TGTGCCAGCAGCTTGCTGGCCTCTCCCAATCAGCCCCAGCATTTT. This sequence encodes CASSLLASPNQPQHF. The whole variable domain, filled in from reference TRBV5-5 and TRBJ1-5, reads DAGVTQSPTHLIKTRGQQVTLRCSPISGHKSVSWYQQVLGQGPQFIFQYYEKEERGRGNFPDRFSARQFPNYSSELNVNALLLGDSALYLCASSLLASPNQPQHFGDGTRLSIL.

The CDR3: CASSQGTTQAFF. The CDR3 DNA is TGTGCCAGCAGCCAAGGGACAACTCAAGCTTTCTTT. The chain employs TRBV12-3 or TRBV12-4 and TRBJ1-1; D might be TRBD1 (6 bases). V lost 6 bases and J 9 bases, leaving 14 bases between the germline ends. The CDR3 spans 12 residues.

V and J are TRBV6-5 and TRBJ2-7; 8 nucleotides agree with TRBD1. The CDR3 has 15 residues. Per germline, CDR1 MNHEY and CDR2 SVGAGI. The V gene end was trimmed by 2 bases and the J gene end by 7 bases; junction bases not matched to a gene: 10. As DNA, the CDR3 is TGTGCCAGCAGTTACAGGTTCGGCAGGGGGCATGAGCAGTACTTC. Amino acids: CASSYRFGRGHEQYF.

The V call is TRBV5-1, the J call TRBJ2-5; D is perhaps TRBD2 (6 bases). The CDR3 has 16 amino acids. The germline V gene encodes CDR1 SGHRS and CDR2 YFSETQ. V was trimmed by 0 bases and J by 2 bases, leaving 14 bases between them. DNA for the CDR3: TGCGCCAGCAGCTTGGAGACGGCCCTAGCGCAAGAGACCCAGTACTTC. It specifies CASSLETALAQETQYF.

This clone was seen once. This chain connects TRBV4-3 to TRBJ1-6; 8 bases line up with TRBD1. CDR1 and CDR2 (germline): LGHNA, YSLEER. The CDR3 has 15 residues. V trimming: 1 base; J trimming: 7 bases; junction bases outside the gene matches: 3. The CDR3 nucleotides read TGCGCCAGCAGCCAAGGGACAGGGTTAAATTCACCCCTCCACTTT. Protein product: CASSQGTGLNSPLHF.

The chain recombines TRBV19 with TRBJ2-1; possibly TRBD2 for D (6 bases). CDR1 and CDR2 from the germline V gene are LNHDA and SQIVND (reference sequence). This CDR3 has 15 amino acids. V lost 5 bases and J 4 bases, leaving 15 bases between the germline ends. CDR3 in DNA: TGTGCCAGTAGTCTGCCGGGAGAGGGGTACAATGAGCAGTTCTTC. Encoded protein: CASSLPGEGYNEQFF.